This TCR beta chain was identified during a study of cytomegalovirus exposure and HLA in healthy donors. Notes on the study in general: Accurate predictions that matched the HLA-A and HLA-B alleles of most subjects were reportedly made from TCR beta sequences. A prior analysis recorded that most TCR beta V segments were productive about 87% or about 30% of the time. Three chains linked to CMV were shown in vitro to be specific for CMV antigens. Cytomegalovirus-associated status was assigned to about 180 TCR beta chains.

The PCR employed 60 Vbeta primers together with 13 Jbeta primers. Assay: immunoSEQ multiplex PCR; the TCRdb copy retains only in-frame clones and omits some. The sample lists under 200,000 clones, roughly 84% occurring once. This clone was recorded a few times. Its antigen is unidentified. The receptor was isolated from a young man in good health and CMV-seronegative. The sample taken for sequencing was PBMCs.

The CDR3 nucleotides read TGCGCCAGCAGCTTGCACGGCGGTCCGGGGTACGGTGGTGAAGCTTTCTTT. This translates into CASSLHGGPGYGGEAFF. The V gene is TRBV5-1, the J gene TRBJ1-1; D ambiguous. The V gene lost 1 base and the J gene lost 7 bases, with 23 bases spanning the gap. The CDR3 length is 17 residues. CDR1 and CDR2 (germline): SGHRS, YFSETQ.